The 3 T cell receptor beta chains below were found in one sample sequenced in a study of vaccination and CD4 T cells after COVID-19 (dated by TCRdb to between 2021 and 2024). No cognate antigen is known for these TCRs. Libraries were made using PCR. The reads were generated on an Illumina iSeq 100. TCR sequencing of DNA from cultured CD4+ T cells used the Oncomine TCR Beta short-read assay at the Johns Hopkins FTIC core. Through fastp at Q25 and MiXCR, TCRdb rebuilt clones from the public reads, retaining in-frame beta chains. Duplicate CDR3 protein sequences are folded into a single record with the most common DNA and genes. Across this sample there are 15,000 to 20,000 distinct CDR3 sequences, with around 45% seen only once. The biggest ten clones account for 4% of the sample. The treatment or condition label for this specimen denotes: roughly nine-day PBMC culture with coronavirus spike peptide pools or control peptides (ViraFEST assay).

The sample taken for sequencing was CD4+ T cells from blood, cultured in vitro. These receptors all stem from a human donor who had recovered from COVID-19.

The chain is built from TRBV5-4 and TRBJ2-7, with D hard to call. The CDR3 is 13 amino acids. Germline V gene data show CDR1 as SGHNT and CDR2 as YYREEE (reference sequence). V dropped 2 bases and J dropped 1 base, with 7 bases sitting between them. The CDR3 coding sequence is TGTGCCAGCAGCTTAGGAGAATCCTACGAGCAGTACTTC. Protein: CASSLGESYEQYF.

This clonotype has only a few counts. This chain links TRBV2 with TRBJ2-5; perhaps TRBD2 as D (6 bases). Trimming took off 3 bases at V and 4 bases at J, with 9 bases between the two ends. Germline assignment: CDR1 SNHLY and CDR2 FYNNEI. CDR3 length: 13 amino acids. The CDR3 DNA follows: TGTGCCAGCAGTGACGGGGGTCGAGAGACCCAGTACTTC. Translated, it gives CASSDGGRETQYF. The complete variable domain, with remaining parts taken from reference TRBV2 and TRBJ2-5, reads EPEVTQTPSHQVTQMGQEVILRCVPISNHLYFYWYRQILGQKVEFLVSFYNNEISEKSEIFDDQFSVERPDGSNFTLKIRSTKLEDSAMYFCASSDGGRETQYFGPGTRLLVL.

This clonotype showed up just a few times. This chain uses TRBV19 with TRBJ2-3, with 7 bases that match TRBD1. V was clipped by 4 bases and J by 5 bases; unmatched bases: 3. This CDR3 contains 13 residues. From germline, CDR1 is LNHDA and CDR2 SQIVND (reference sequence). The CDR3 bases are TGTGCCAGTAGTACGGGACAGCGAGATACGCAGTATTTT. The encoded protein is CASSTGQRDTQYF.